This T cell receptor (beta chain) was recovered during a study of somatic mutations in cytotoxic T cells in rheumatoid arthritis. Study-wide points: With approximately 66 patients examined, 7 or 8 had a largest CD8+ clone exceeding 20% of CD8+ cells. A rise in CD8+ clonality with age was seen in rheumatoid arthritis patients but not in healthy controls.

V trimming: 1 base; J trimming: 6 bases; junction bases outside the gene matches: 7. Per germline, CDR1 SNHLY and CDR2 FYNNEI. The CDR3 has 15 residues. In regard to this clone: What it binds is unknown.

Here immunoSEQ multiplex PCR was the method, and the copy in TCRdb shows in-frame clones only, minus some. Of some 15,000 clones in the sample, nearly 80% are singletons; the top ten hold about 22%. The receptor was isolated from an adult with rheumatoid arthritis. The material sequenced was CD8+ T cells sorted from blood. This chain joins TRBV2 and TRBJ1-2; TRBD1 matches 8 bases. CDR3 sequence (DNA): TGTGCCAGCAGTGAAGTCAGGACAGGGCTGAATGGCTACACCTTC. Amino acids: CASSEVRTGLNGYTF.